Many counts were recorded for the clone carrying this T cell receptor (beta chain). Time point meaning: persistent/refractory GD, antithyroid drugs over 5 years with positive TRAb. The TCR library was made from RNA that had been extracted from PBMCs in TRIzol. Investigators prepared the TCR beta libraries by applying iRepertoire HTBI primers and Arm-PCR of CDR3 regions. TCRdb processed the multiplex PCR reads anew with MiXCR; each CDR3 protein has one entry. The sample comprises a few hundred thousand distinct CDR3 sequences, around 20% of which are singletons, and 13% to 15% rests with the top ten. Germline CDR1 reads LNHDA; CDR2 reads SQIVND (reference sequence). V gave up 7 bases and J gave up 3 bases, with 28 bases separating them. The CDR3 covers 18 residues. The record originates from a study of regulatory T cells in long-lasting Graves disease.

This receptor was identified in a female donor with Graves disease. The material was peripheral blood mononuclear cells (PBMCs), obtained when the disease was refractory, from a patient treated with antithyroid drugs. The chain couples TRBV19 to TRBJ2-7, with a possible D match to TRBD2 (6 bases). The CDR3 DNA is TGTGCCAGTAAAAGGAATAGGGCAGTGGGAGGAAGAATCTACGAGCAGTACTTC. Encoded protein: CASKRNRAVGGRIYEQYF.